This T cell receptor beta chain was obtained from a study of technical replicates of blood from a few donors. The protocol was immunoSEQ multiplex PCR, while the TCRdb copy is restricted to in-frame clones and leaves out a portion. The sample yields approximately 81,000 clones, about 81% seen once. CDR3 length: 15 amino acids. V trimming: 4 bases; J trimming: 8 bases; junction bases outside the gene matches: 10. Germline V gene lookup returns CDR1 SGDLS and CDR2 YYNGEE. The V and J genes are TRBV9 and TRBJ2-1, with TRBD1 identical over 9 bases. The origin of this receptor is a human donor in good health. Some clones in this sample may be carry-over from other donors' samples. The sequenced sample consisted of PBMCs. The CDR3 DNA reads TGTGCCAGCAGCCCTAGTGGGACAGGGTACGATGAGCAGTTCTTC. Amino acids: CASSPSGTGYDEQFF.